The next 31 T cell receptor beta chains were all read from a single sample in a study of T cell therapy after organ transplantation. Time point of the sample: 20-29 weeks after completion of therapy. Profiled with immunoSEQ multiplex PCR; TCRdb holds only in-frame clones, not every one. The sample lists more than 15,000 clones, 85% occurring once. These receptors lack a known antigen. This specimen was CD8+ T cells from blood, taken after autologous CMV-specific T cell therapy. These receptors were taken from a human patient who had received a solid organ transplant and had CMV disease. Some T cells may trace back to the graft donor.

This chain's CDR3 is CASSIALSGIPYEQYF. The DNA of the CDR3 is TGTGCCAGTAGTATAGCCCTTTCAGGGATCCCCTACGAGCAGTACTTC. This chain joins TRBV19 and TRBJ2-7; perhaps TRBD1 as D (5 bases). This CDR3 contains 16 residues. Germline lookup yields CDR1 LNHDA and CDR2 SQIVND (reference sequence). V lost 1 base to trimming and J lost 2 bases, with 15 bases between them. The entire variable domain, with the rest obtained from reference TRBV19 and TRBJ2-7, is as follows: DGGITQSPKYLFRKEGQNVTLSCEQNLNHDAMYWYRQDPGQGLRLIYYSQIVNDFQKGDIAEGYSVSREKKESFPLTVTSAQKNPTAFYLCASSIALSGIPYEQYFGPGTRLTVT.

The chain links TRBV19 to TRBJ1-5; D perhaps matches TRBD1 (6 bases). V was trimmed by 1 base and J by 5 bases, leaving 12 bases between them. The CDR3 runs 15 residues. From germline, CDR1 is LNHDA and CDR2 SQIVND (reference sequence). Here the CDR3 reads CASSIGWGAHQPQHF. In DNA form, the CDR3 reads TGTGCCAGTAGTATAGGGTGGGGGGCACATCAGCCCCAGCATTTT.

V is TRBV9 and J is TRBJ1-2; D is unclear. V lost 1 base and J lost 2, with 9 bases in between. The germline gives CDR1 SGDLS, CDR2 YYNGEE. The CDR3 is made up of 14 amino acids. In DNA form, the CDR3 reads TGTGCCAGCAGCGTACATGGCAGAAACTATGGCTACACCTTC. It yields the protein CASSVHGRNYGYTF.

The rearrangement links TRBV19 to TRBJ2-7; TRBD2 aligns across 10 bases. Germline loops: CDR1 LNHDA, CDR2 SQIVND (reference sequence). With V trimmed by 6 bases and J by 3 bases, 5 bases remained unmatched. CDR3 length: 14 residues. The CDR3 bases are TGTGCCAGTAGCCTTTCTAGCGGGAGCTACGAGCAGTACTTC. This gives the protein CASSLSSGSYEQYF. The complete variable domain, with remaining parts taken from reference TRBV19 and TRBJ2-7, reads DGGITQSPKYLFRKEGQNVTLSCEQNLNHDAMYWYRQDPGQGLRLIYYSQIVNDFQKGDIAEGYSVSREKKESFPLTVTSAQKNPTAFYLCASSLSSGSYEQYFGPGTRLTVT.

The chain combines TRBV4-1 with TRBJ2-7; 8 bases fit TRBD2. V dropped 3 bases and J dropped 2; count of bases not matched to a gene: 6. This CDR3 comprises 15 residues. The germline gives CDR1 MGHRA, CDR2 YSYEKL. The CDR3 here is CASSQAGGGTYEQYF. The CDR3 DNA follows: TGCGCCAGCAGCCAGGCGGGAGGAGGAACCTACGAGCAGTACTTC.

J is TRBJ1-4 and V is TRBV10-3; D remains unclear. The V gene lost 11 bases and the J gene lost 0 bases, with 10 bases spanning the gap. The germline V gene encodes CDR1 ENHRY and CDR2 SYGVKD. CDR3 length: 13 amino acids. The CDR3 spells CAGPCATNEKLFF. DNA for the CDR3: TGTGCCGGCCCTTGCGCAACTAATGAAAAACTGTTTTTT.

The CDR3 DNA is TGTGCCAGCAGTATTAAAAGCTCACGACAAAGTCGGGCCAACGTCCTGACTTTC. Encoded protein: CASSIKSSRQSRANVLTF. The chain couples TRBV6-4 to TRBJ2-6; no clear D gene. The ends were cut back, 5 bases at V and 5 bases at J, with 22 bases in the middle. Germline-derived CDR1 and CDR2 are MRHNA and SNTAGT. This CDR3 contains 18 residues.

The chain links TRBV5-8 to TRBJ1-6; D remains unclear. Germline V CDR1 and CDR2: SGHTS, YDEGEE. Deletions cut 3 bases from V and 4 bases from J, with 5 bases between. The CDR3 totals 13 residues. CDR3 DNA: TGTGCCAGCAGCTGGGGTTATAATTCACCCCTCCACTTT. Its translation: CASSWGYNSPLHF.

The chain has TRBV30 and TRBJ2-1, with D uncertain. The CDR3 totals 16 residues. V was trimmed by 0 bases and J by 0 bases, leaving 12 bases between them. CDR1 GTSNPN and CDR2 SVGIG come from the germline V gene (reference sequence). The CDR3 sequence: CAWSVPLESSYNEQFF. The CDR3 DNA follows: TGTGCCTGGAGTGTACCCCTAGAGAGCTCCTACAATGAGCAGTTCTTC.

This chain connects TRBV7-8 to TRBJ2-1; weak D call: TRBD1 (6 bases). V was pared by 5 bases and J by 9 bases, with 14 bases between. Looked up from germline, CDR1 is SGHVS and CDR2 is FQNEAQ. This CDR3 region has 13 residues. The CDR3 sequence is CASSQSGQSEQFF. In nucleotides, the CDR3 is TGTGCCAGCAGCCAAAGTGGACAGAGTGAGCAGTTCTTC. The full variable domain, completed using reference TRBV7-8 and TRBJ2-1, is GAGVSQSPRYKVAKRGQDVALRCDPISGHVSLFWYQQALGQGPEFLTYFQNEAQLDKSGLPSDRFFAERPEGSVSTLKIQRTQQEDSAVYLCASSQSGQSEQFFGPGTRLTVL.

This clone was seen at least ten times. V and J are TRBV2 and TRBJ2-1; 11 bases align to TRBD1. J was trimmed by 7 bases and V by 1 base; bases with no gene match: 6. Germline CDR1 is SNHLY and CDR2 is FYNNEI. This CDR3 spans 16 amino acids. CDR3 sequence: CASSEDPGQGVNEQFF. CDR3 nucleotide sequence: TGTGCCAGCAGTGAAGATCCGGGACAGGGGGTTAATGAGCAGTTCTTC.

The CDR3 spells CASGPPGVNTEAFF. In DNA form, the CDR3 reads TGTGCCAGCGGTCCACCAGGCGTGAACACTGAAGCTTTCTTT. The chain has TRBV6-5 and TRBJ1-1; no clear D. The CDR3 length is 14 residues. V was shortened by 8 bases and J by 0 bases, with 13 bases between the two germline ends. CDR1 and CDR2 (germline): MNHEY, SVGAGI.

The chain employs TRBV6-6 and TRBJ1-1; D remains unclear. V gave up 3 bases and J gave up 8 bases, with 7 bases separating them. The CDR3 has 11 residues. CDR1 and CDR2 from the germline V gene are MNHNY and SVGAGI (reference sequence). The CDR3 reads CASSYPPEAFF. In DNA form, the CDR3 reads TGTGCCAGCAGTTATCCCCCGGAAGCTTTCTTT.

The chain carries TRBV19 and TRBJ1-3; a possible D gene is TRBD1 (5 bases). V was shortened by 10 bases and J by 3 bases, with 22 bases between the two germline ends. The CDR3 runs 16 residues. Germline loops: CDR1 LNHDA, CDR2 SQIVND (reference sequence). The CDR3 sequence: CATHPRDRPNGNTIYF. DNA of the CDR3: TGTGCCACTCACCCACGCGACAGACCAAATGGAAACACCATATATTTT.

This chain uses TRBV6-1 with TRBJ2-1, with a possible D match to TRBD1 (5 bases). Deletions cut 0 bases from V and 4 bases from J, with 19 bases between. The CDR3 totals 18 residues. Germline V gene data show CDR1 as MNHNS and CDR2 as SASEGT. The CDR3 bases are TGTGCCAGCAGTGAAGCTAGATCGACAGAAGATGGATACAATGAGCAGTTCTTC. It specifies CASSEARSTEDGYNEQFF.

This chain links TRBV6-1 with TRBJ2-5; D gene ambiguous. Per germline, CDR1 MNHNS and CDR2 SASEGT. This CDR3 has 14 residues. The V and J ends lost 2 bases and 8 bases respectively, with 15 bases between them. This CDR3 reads CASSEYYTEGTQYF. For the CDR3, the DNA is TGTGCCAGCAGTGAATACTACACAGAAGGAACCCAGTACTTC.

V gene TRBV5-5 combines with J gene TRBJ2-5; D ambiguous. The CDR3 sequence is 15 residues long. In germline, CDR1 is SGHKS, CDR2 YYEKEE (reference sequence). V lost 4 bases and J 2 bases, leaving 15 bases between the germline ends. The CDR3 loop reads CASSQKQGPQETQYF. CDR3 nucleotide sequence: TGTGCCAGCAGCCAGAAACAAGGGCCACAAGAGACCCAGTACTTC.

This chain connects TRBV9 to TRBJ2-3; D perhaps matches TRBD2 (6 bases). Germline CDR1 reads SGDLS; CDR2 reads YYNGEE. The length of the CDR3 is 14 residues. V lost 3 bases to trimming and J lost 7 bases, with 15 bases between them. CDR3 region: CASSDRDSLNTQYF. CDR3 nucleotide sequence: TGTGCCAGCAGCGACCGGGACTCGCTAAATACGCAGTATTTT.

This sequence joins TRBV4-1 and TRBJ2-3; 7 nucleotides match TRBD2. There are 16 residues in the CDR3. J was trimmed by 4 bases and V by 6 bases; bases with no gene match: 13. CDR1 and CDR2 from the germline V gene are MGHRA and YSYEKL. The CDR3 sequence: CASRPTAGVQPDTQYF. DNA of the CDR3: TGCGCCAGCAGACCCACGGCGGGAGTCCAACCAGATACGCAGTATTTT.

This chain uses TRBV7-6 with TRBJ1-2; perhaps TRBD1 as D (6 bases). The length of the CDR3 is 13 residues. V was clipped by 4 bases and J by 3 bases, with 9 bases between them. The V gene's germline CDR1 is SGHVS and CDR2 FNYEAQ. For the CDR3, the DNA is TGTGCCAGCAGCTCCGGACAGTACTATGGCTACACCTTC. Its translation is CASSSGQYYGYTF.

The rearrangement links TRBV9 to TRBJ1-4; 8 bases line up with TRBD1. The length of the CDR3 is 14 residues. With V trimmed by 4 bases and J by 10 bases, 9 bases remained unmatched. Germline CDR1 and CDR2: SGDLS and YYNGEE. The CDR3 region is CASSSGTGFGKLFF. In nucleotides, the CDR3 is TGTGCCAGCAGCTCGGGGACAGGCTTTGGAAAACTGTTTTTT.

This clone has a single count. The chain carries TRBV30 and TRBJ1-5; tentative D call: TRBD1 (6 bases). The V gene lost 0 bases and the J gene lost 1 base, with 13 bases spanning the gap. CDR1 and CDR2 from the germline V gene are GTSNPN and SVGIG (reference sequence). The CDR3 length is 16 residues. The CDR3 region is CAWSVRGLGSNQPQHF. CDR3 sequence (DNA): TGTGCCTGGAGTGTACGGGGGCTTGGAAGCAATCAGCCCCAGCATTTT.

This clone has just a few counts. This CDR3 reads CASSSGQGPEAFF. The CDR3 region has the DNA TGTGCCAGCAGCTCGGGACAGGGTCCTGAAGCTTTCTTT. This sequence joins TRBV7-2 and TRBJ1-1; the match to TRBD1 covers 9 bases. This CDR3 contains 13 residues. Losses at the gene ends were 4 bases for V and 6 bases for J; bases not matched to a gene: 3. Germline CDR1 is SGHTA and CDR2 is FQGNSA.

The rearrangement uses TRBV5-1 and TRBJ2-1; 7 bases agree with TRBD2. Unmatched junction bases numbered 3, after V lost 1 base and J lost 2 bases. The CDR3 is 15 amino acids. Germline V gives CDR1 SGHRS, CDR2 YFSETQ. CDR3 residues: CASSLRGGTYNEQFF. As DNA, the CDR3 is TGCGCCAGCAGCTTGCGCGGGGGTACCTACAATGAGCAGTTCTTC.

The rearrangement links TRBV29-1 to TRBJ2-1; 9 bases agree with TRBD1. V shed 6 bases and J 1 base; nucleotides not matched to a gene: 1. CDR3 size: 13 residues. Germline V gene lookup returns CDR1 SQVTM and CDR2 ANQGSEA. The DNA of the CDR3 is TGCAGCGTGACAGGGGGTTCCTACAATGAGCAGTTCTTC. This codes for CSVTGGSYNEQFF.

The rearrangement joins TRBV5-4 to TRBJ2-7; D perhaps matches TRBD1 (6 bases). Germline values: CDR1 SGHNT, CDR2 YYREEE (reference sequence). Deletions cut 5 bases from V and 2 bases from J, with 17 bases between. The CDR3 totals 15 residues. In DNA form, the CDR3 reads TGTGCCAGCAGTACGCCGACTGGGGGCACCTACGAGCAGTACTTC. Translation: CASSTPTGGTYEQYF. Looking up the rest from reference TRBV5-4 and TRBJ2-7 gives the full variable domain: ETGVTQSPTHLIKTRGQQVTLRCSSQSGHNTVSWYQQALGQGPQFIFQYYREEENGRGNFPPRFSGLQFPNYSSELNVNALELDDSALYLCASSTPTGGTYEQYFGPGTRLTVT.

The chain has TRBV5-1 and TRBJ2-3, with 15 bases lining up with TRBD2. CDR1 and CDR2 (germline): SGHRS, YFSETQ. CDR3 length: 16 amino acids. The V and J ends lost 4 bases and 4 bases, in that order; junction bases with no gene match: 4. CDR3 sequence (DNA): TGCGCCAGCAGCACGGGACTAGCGGGGGGCGCAGATACGCAGTATTTT. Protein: CASSTGLAGGADTQYF.

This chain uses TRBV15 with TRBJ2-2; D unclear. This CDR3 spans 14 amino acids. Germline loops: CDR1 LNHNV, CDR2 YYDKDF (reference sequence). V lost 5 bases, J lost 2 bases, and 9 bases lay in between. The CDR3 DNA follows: TGTGCCACCAGCGGCGACACTAACACCGGGGAGCTGTTTTTT. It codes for CATSGDTNTGELFF.

CDR3: CASSQDLGTGDNLFF. In DNA, the CDR3 is TGTGCCAGCAGCCAAGATTTGGGGACAGGAGATAACCTGTTTTTT. The chain has TRBV4-2 and TRBJ1-4, with 8 bases fitting TRBD1. This CDR3 contains 15 residues. CDR1 and CDR2 from the germline V gene are LGHNA and YNFKEQ. Trimming at V came to 0 bases and at J to 14 bases, leaving 11 bases not matched to a gene.

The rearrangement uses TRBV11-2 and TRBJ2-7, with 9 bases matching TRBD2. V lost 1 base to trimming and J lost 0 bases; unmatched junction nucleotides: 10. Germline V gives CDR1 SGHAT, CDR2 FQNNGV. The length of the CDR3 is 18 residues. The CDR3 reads CASSLARGRAKGSYEQYF. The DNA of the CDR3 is TGTGCCAGCAGCTTAGCGCGCGGGAGGGCCAAGGGCTCCTACGAGCAGTACTTC.

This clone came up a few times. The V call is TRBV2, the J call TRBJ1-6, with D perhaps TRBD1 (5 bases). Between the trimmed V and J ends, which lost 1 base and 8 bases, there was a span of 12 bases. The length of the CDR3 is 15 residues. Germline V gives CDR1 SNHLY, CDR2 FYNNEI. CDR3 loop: CASSEGYGAHSPLHF. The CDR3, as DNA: TGTGCCAGCAGTGAAGGATACGGGGCGCATTCACCCCTCCACTTT.